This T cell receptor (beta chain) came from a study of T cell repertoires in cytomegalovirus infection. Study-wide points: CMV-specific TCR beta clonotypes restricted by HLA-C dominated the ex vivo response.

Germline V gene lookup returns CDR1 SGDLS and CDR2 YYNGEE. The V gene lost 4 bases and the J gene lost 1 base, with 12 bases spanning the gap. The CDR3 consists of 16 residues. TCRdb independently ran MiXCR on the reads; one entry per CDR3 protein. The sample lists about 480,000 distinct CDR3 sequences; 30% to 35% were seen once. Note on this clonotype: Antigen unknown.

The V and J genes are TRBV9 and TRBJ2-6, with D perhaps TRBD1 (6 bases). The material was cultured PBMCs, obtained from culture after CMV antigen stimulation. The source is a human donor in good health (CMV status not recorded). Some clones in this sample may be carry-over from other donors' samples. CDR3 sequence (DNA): TGTGCCAGCAGCCCCCATAGGGGGTCTGGGGCCAACGTCCTGACTTTC. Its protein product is CASSPHRGSGANVLTF.